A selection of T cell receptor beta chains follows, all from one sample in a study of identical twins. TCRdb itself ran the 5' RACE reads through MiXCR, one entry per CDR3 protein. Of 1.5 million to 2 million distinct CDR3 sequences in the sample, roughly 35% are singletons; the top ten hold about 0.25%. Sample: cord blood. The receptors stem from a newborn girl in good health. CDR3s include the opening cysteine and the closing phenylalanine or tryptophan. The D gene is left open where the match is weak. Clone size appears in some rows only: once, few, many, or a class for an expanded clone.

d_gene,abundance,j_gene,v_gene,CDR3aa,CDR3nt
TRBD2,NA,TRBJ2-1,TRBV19,CASSTWTSGSDNEQFF,TGTGCCAGTAGTACCTGGACTAGCGGGAGCGACAATGAGCAGTTCTTC
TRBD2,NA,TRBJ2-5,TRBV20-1,CSARISGNQETQYF,TGCAGTGCTAGGATTAGCGGGAATCAAGAGACCCAGTACTTC
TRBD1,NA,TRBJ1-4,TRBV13,CASSPPGQGAEKLFF,TGTGCCAGCAGCCCCCCGGGACAGGGGGCTGAAAAACTGTTTTTT
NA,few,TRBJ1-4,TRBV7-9,CASSLGHKGEKLFF,TGTGCCAGCAGCTTAGGGCATAAAGGGGAAAAACTGTTTTTT
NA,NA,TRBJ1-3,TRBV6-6,CASSRTSSGNTIYF,TGTGCCAGCAGCCGCACCAGCTCTGGAAACACCATATATTTT
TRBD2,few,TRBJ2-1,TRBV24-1,CATSDLTSSGGHNEQFF,TGTGCCACCAGTGATTTGACCTCTAGCGGGGGTCACAATGAGCAGTTCTTC
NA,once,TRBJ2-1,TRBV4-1,CASSQVIGDEQFF,TGCGCCAGCAGCCAAGTCATAGGGGATGAGCAGTTCTTC
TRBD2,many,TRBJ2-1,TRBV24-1,CATSDGTSGSEQFF,TGTGCCACCAGTGATGGGACTAGCGGGAGCGAGCAGTTCTTC
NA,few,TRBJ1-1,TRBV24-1,CATSDRNTEAFF,TGTGCCACCAGTGACCGGAACACTGAAGCTTTCTTT
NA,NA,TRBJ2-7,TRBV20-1,CSARGLEAYNEQYF,TGCAGTGCTAGAGGGCTAGAAGCCTACAATGAGCAGTACTTC
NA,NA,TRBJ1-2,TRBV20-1,CSARAGRGNYGYTF,TGCAGTGCTAGAGCCGGAAGGGGAAACTATGGCTACACCTTC
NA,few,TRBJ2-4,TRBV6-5,CASSYSTSGAKNIQYF,TGTGCCAGCAGTTACTCGACATCGGGAGCCAAAAACATTCAGTACTTC
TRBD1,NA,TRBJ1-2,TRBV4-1,CASSQVDHSGQGYTF,TGCGCCAGCAGCCAAGTTGACCATTCGGGACAGGGCTACACCTTC
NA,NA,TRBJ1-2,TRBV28,CASSSSPVLGYGYTF,TGTGCCAGCAGTTCCAGTCCCGTTCTCGGCTATGGCTACACCTTC
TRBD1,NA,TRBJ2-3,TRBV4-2,CASSRGIPGQGADTQYF,TGTGCCAGCAGCCGCGGAATACCGGGACAGGGTGCAGATACGCAGTATTTT
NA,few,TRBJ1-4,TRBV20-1,CSAARGAGNEKLFF,TGCAGTGCCGCGCGCGGGGCGGGTAATGAAAAACTGTTTTTT
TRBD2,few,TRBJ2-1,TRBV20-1,CSAVPLGTSRYNEQFF,TGCAGTGCTGTCCCACTAGGGACTAGCCGCTACAATGAGCAGTTCTTC
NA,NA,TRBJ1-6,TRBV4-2,CASSQEWGVHSPLHF,TGTGCCAGCAGCCAAGAATGGGGGGTCCATTCACCCCTCCACTTT
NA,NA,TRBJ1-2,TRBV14,CASKRTSGANYGYTF,TGTGCCAGCAAGAGGACCAGCGGGGCTAACTATGGCTACACCTTC
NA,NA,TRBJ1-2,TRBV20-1,CSALYGYTF,TGCAGTGCCCTCTATGGCTACACCTTC
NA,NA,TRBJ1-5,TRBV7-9,CASSPSRAGRDINQPQHF,TGTGCCAGCAGCCCCAGTCGGGCTGGCAGGGACATCAATCAGCCCCAGCATTTT
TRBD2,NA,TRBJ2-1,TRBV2,CASSEAGTSKNEQFF,TGTGCCAGCAGTGAAGCCGGGACTAGTAAGAATGAGCAGTTCTTC
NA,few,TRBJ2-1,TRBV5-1,CASRRSDSSYNEQFF,TGCGCCAGCAGGAGGTCAGATAGCTCCTACAATGAGCAGTTCTTC
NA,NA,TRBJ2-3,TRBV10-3,CAISEKTAFAQYF,TGTGCCATCAGTGAGAAGACGGCCTTCGCGCAGTATTTT
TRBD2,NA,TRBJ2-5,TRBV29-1,CSWRGADNEQYF,TGCAGCTGGCGGGGGGCGGACAATGAGCAGTACTTC
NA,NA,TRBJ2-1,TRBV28,CASSWLVTYNEQFF,TGTGCCAGCAGTTGGCTAGTCACCTACAATGAGCAGTTCTTC
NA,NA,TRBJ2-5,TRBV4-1,CASSQDLQLTLGGYQETQYF,TGCGCCAGCAGCCAAGATCTTCAGCTGACTCTCGGCGGGTACCAAGAGACCCAGTACTTC
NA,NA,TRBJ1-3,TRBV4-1,CASSPIGAGAGNTIYF,TGCGCCAGCAGCCCAATTGGGGCAGGGGCTGGAAACACCATATATTTT
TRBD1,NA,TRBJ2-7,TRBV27,CASRDRVPYEQYF,TGTGCCAGCAGAGACAGGGTCCCCTACGAGCAGTACTTC
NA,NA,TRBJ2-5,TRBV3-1,CASSQARALDGETQYF,TGTGCCAGCAGCCAAGCGAGGGCCCTGGATGGAGAGACCCAGTACTTC